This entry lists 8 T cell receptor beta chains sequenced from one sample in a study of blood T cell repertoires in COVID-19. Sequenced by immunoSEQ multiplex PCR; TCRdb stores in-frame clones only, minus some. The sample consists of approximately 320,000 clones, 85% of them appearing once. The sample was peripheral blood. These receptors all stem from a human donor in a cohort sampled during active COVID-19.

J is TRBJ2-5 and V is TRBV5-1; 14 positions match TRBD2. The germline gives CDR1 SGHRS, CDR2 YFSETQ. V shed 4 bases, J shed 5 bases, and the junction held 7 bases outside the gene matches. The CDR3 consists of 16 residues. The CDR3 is CASSPGLAGARETQYF. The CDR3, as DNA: TGCGCCAGCAGCCCGGGACTAGCGGGGGCGCGGGAGACCCAGTACTTC.

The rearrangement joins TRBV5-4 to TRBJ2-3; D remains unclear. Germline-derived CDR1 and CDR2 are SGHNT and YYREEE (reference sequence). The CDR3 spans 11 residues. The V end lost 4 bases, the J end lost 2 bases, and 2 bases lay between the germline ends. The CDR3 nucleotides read TGTGCCAGCAGCCTCACAGATACGCAGTATTTT. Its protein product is CASSLTDTQYF.

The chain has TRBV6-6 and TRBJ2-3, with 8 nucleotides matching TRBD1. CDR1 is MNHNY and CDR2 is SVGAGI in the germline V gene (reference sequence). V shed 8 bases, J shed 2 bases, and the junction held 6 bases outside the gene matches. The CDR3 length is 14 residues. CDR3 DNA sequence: TGTGCCAGCTCCAGGGACAGGAACACAGATACGCAGTATTTT. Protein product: CASSRDRNTDTQYF.

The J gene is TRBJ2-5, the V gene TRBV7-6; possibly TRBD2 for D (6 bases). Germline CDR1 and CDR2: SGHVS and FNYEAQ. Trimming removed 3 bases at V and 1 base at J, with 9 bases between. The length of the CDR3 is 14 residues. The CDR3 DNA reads TGTGCCAGCAGCTTGGGGGACTCCCAAGAGACCCAGTACTTC. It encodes CASSLGDSQETQYF.

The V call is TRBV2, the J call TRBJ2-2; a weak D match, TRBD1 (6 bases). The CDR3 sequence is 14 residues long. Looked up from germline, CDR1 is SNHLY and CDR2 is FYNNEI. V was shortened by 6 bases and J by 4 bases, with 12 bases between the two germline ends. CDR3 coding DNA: TGTGCCAGCAGCCCCGAAGGGGGCACCGGGGAGCTGTTTTTT. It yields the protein CASSPEGGTGELFF.

CDR3 amino acids: CASSQILGTQYF. CDR3 DNA sequence: TGTGCCAGCAGCCAAATTCTAGGTACGCAGTATTTT. The J gene is TRBJ2-3, the V gene TRBV13; D not certain. CDR3 length: 12 residues. V was pared by 5 bases and J by 8 bases, with 11 bases between. Germline V CDR1 and CDR2: PRHDT, FYEKMQ (reference sequence).

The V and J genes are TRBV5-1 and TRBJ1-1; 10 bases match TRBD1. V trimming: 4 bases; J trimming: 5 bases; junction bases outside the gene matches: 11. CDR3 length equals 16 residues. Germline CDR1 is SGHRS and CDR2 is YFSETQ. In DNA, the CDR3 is TGCGCCAGCAGCCAGGACAGGGGGTTGTTTGAGACTGAAGCTTTCTTT. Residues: CASSQDRGLFETEAFF.

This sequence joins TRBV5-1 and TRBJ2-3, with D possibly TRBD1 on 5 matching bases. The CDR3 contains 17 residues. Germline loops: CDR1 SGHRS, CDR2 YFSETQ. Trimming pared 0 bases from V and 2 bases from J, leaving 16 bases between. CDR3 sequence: CASSLGPIQVVTDTQYF. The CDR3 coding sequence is TGCGCCAGCAGCTTGGGCCCGATACAGGTGGTCACAGATACGCAGTATTTT. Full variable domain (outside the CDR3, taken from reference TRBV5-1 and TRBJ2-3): KAGVTQTPRYLIKTRGQQVTLSCSPISGHRSVSWYQQTPGQGLQFLFEYFSETQRNKGNFPGRFSGRQFSNSRSEMNVSTLELGDSALYLCASSLGPIQVVTDTQYFGPGTRLTVL.